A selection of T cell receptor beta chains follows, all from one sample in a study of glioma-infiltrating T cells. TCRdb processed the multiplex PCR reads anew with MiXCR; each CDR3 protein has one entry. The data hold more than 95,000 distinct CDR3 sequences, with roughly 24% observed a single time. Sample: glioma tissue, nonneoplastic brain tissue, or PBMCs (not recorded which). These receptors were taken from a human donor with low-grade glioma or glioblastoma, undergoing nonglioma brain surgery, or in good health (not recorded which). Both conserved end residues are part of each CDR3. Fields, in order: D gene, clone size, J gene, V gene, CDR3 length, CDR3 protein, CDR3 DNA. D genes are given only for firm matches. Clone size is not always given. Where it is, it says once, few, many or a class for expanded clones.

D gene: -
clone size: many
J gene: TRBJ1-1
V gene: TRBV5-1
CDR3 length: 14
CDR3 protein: CASSLGQEGAEAFF
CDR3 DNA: TGCGCCAGCAGCTTGGGACAGGAGGGCGCTGAAGCTTTCTTT

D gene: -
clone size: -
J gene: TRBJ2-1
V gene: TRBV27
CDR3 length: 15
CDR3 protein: CASRPPWSFYNEQFF
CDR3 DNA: TGTGCCAGCAGGCCTCCTTGGAGCTTCTACAATGAGCAGTTCTTC

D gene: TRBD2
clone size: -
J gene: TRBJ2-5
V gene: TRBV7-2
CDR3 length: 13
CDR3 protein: CAGTEGGLETQYF
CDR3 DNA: TGTGCCGGCACCGAGGGAGGGCTGGAGACCCAGTACTTC

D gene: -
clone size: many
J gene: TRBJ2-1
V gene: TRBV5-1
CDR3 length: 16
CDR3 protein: CASSSQLRAPYNEQFF
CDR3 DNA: TGCGCCAGCAGTTCTCAATTGCGGGCCCCCTACAATGAGCAGTTCTTC

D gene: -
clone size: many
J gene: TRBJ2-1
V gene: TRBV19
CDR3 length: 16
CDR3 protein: CASSLLAQSSYNEQFF
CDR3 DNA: TGTGCCAGTAGTCTTCTAGCCCAGAGCTCCTACAATGAGCAGTTCTTC

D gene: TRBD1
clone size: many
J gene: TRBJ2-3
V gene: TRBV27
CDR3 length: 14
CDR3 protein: CASSLRQGSDTQYF
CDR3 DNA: TGTGCCAGCAGTCTCCGACAGGGATCAGATACGCAGTATTTT

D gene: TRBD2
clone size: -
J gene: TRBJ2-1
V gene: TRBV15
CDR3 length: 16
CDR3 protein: CATRRAGGNSGVEQFF
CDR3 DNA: TGTGCCACCAGAAGAGCCGGTGGGAATAGCGGGGTTGAGCAGTTCTTC

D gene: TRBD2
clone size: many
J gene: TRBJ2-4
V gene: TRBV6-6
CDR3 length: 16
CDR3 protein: CASSYISGRSKNIQYF
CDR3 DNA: TGTGCCAGCAGTTACATTAGCGGGAGGTCCAAAAACATTCAGTACTTC

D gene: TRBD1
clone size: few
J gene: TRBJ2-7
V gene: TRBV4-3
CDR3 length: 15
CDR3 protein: CASSQGTGTDYEQYF
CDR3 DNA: TGCGCCAGCAGCCAAGGGACCGGGACAGACTACGAGCAGTACTTC

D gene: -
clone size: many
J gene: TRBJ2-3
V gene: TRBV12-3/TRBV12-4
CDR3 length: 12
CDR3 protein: CASSYGTDTQYF
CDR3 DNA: TGTGCCAGCAGTTATGGGACAGATACGCAGTATTTT

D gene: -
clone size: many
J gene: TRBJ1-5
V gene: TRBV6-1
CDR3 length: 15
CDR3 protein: CASSPGQQGNQPQHF
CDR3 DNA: TGTGCCAGCAGTCCAGGACAGCAAGGCAATCAGCCCCAGCATTTT

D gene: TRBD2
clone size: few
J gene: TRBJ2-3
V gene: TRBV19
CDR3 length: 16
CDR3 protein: CASSIDGGSGTDTQYF
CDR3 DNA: TGTGCCAGTAGTATAGACGGCGGGAGTGGCACAGATACGCAGTATTTT

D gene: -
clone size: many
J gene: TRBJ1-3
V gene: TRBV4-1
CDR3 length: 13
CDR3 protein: CASREYSGNTIYF
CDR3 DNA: TGCGCCAGTAGAGAGTATTCTGGAAACACCATATATTTT

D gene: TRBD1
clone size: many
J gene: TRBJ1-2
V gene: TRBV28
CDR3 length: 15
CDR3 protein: CASRKNRDRNYGYTF
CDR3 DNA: TGTGCCAGCAGAAAAAACAGGGACAGAAACTATGGCTACACCTTC

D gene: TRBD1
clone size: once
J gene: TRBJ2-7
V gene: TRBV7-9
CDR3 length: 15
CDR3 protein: CASSLGTGESGEQHF
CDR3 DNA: TGTGCCAGCAGCTTAGGGACAGGGGAGTCAGGCGAGCAGCACTTC

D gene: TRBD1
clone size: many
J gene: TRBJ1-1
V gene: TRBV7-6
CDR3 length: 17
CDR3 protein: CASSLEVFDRDGTEAFF
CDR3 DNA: TGTGCCAGCAGCTTGGAAGTTTTTGACAGGGATGGTACTGAAGCTTTCTTT

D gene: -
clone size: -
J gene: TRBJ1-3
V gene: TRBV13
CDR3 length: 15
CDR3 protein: CASSWTESSGNTIYF
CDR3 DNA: TGTGCCAGCAGCTGGACAGAGAGCTCTGGAAACACCATATATTTT

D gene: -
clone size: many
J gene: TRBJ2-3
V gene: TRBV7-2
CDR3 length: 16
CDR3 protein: CASREQRQRPTDTQYF
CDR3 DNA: TGTGCCAGCAGAGAACAGCGACAAAGGCCCACAGATACGCAGTATTTT

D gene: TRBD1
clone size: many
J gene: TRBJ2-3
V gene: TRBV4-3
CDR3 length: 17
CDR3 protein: CASSQDLDRGKRDTQYF
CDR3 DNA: TGCGCCAGCAGCCAAGACCTGGACAGGGGCAAGAGGGATACGCAGTATTTT

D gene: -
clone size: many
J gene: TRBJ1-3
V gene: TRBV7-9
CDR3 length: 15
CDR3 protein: CASSLNAGSGNTIYF
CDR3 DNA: TGTGCCAGCAGCTTAAACGCAGGCTCTGGAAACACCATATATTTT

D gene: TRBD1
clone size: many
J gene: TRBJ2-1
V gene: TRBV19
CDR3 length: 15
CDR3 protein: CASISDRSSYNEQFF
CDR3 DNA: TGTGCCAGTATCTCGGACAGGAGCTCCTACAATGAGCAGTTCTTC

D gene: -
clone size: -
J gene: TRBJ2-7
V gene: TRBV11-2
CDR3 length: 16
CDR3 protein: CASSLGVSGRPLEQYF
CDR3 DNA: TGTGCCAGCAGCTTAGGAGTTTCGGGACGGCCTCTCGAGCAGTACTTC

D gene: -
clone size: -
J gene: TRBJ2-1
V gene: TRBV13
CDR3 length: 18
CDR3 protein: CASSLTLQLLPSYNEQFF
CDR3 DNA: TGTGCCAGCAGCCTTACCCTTCAACTCCTTCCGTCCTACAATGAGCAGTTCTTC

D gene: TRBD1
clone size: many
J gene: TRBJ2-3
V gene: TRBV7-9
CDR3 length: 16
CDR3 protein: CASSPRTGGLWDTQYF
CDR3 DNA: TGTGCCAGCAGCCCTCGAACAGGGGGCTTATGGGATACGCAGTATTTT

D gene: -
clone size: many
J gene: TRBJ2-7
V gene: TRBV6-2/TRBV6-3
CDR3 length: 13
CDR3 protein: CASSYRFSYEQYF
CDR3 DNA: TGTGCCAGCAGTTACAGATTCTCCTACGAGCAGTACTTC

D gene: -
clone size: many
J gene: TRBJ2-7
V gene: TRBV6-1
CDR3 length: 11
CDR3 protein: CASSEPYEQYF
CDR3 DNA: TGTGCCAGCAGCGAACCCTACGAGCAGTACTTC

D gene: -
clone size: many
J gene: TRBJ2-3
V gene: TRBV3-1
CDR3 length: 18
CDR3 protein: CASSQMARGRFETDTQYF
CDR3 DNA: TGTGCCAGCAGCCAAATGGCAAGGGGCCGGTTTGAAACAGATACGCAGTATTTT

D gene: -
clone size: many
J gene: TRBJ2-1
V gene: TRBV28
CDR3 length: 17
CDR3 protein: CASSSYIASSSYNEQFF
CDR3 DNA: TGTGCCAGCAGTTCCTACATAGCGTCAAGCTCCTACAATGAGCAGTTCTTC

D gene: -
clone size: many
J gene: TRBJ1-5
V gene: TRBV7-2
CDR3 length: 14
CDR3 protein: CASSQAGSGQPQHF
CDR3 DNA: TGTGCCAGCAGTCAGGCAGGGTCAGGTCAGCCCCAGCATTTT

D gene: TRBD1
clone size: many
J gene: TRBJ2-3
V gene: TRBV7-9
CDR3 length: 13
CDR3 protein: CASSPRGPDTQYF
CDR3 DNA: TGTGCCAGCAGCCCCAGGGGGCCGGATACGCAGTATTTT

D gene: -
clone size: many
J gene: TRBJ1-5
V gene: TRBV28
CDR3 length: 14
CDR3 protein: CASKKPGENQPQHF
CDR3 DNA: TGTGCCAGCAAGAAACCAGGGGAGAATCAGCCCCAGCATTTT

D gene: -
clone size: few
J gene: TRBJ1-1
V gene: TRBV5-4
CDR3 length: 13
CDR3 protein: CASSRQGSDEAFF
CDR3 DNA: TGTGCCAGCAGCCGGCAGGGGAGCGATGAAGCTTTCTTT

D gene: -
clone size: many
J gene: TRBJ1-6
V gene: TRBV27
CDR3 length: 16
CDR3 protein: CASSQSKTAYNSPLHF
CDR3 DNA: TGTGCCAGCAGCCAATCGAAGACAGCATATAATTCACCCCTCCACTTT

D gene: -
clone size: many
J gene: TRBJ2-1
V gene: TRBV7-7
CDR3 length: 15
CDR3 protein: CASSLLPGDYNEQFF
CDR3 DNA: TGTGCTAGCAGCTTATTACCCGGGGACTACAATGAGCAGTTCTTC

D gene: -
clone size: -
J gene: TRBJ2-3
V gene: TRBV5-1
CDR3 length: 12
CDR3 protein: CASSLASDTQYF
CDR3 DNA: TGCGCCAGCAGCTTAGCCTCAGATACGCAGTATTTT

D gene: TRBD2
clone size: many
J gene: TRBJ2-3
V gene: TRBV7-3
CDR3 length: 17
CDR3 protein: CASTLAAGGHSTDTQYF
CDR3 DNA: TGTGCCAGCACTTTAGCAGCGGGAGGACATAGCACAGATACGCAGTATTTT

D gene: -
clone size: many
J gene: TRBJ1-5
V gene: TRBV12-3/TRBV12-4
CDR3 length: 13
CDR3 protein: CASSLSTDQPQHF
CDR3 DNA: TGTGCCAGCAGTTTATCCACGGATCAGCCCCAGCATTTT